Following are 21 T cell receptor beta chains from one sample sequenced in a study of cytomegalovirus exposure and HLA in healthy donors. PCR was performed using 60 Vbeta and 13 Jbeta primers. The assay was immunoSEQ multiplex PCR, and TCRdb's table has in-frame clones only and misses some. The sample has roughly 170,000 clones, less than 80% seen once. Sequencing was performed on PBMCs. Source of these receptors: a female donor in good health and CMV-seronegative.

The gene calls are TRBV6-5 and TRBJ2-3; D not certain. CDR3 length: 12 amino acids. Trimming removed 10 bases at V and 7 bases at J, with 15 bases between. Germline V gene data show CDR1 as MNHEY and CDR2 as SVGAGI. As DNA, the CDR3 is TGTGCCACCACTTCGACAACCAATACGCAGTATTTT. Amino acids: CATTSTTNTQYF.

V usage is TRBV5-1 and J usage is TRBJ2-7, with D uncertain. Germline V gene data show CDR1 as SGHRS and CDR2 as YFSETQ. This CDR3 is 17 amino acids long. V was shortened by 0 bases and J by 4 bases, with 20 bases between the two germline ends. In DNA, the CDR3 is TGCGCCAGCAGCTTGGCCTCGCGGAAGGAAATAAATTACGAGCAGTACTTC. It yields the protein CASSLASRKEINYEQYF.

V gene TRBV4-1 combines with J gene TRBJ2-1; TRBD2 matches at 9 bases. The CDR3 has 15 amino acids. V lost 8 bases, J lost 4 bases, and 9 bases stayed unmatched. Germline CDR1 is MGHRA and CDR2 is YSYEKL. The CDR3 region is CASSVAGGSYNEQFF. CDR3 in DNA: TGCGCCAGCTCGGTCGCGGGAGGGTCATACAATGAGCAGTTCTTC.

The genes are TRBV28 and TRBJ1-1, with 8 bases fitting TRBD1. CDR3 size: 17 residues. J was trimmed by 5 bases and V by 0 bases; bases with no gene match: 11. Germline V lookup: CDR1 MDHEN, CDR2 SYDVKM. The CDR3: CASSLWRPPGGDTEAFF. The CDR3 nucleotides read TGTGCCAGCAGTTTATGGCGGCCCCCAGGGGGCGATACTGAAGCTTTCTTT.

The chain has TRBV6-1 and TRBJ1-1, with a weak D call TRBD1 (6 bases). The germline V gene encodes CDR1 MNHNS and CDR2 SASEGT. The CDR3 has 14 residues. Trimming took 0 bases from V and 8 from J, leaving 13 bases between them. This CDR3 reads CASSEARHREEAFF. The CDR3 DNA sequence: TGTGCCAGCAGTGAAGCTCGGCACAGGGAGGAAGCTTTCTTT.

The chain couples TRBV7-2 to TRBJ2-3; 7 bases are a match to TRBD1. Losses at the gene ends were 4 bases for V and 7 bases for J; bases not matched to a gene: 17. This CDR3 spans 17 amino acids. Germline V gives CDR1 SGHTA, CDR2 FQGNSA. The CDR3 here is CASSSTIALGQSNTQYF. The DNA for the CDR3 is TGTGCCAGCAGCTCAACAATAGCCTTGGGACAGTCGAATACGCAGTATTTT.

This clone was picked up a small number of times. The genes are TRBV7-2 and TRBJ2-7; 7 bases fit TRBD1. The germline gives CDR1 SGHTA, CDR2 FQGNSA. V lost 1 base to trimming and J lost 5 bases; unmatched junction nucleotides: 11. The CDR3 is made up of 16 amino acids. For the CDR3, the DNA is TGTGCCAGCAGCTTAGTAGGGGGCCAGGTTGGGGACGAGCAGTACTTC. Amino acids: CASSLVGGQVGDEQYF.

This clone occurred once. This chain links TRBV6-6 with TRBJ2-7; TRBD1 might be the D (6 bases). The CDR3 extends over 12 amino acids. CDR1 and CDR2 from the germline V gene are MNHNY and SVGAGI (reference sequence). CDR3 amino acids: CATTGRRYEQYF. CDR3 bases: TGTGCGACGACAGGACGCCGCTACGAGCAGTACTTC.

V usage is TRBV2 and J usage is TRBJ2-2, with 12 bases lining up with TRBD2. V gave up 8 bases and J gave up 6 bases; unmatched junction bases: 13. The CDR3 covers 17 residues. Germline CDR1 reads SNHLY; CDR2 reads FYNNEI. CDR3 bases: TGTGCCAGCTGCAGTACTTGGACTAGCGGGATCTCCGGGGAGCTGTTTTTT. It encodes CASCSTWTSGISGELFF.

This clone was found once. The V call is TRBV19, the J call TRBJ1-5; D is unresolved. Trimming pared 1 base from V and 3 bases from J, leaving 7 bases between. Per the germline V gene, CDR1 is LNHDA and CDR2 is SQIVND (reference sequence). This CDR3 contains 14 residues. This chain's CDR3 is CASSIVSLNQPQHF. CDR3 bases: TGTGCCAGTAGTATAGTAAGCCTCAATCAGCCCCAGCATTTT.

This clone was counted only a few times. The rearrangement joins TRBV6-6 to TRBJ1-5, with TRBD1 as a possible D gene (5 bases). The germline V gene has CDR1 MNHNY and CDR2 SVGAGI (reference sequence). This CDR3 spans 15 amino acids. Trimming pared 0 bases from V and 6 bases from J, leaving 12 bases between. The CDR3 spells CASSYSSTGGQPQHF. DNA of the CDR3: TGTGCCAGCAGTTACTCGAGTACCGGGGGTCAGCCCCAGCATTTT.

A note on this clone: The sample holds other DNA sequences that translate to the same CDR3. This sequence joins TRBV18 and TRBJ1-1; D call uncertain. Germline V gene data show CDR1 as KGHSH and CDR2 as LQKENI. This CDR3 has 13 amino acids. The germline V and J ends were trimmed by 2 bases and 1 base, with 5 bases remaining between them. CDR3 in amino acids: CASSPNKNTEAFF. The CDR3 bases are TGTGCCAGCTCACCAAACAAGAACACTGAAGCTTTCTTT. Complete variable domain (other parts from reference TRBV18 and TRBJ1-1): NAGVMQNPRHLVRRRGQEARLRCSPMKGHSHVYWYRQLPEEGLKFMVYLQKENIIDESGMPKERFSAEFPKEGPSILRIQQVVRGDSAAYFCASSPNKNTEAFFGQGTRLTVV.

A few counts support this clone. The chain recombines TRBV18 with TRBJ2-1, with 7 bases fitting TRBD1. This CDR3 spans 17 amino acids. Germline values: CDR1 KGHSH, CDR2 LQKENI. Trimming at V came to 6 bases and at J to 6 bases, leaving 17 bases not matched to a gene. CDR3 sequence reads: CASSRMNPSTGSNEQFF. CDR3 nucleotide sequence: TGTGCCAGCTCTCGCATGAACCCCTCGACAGGGAGCAATGAGCAGTTCTTC.

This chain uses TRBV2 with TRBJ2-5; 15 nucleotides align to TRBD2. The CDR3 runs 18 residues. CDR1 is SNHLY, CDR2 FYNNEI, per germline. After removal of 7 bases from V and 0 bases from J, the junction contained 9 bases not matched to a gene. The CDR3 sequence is CASTRKGLAGGNQETQYF. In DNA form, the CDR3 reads TGTGCCAGCACTCGAAAGGGACTAGCGGGGGGCAACCAAGAGACCCAGTACTTC.

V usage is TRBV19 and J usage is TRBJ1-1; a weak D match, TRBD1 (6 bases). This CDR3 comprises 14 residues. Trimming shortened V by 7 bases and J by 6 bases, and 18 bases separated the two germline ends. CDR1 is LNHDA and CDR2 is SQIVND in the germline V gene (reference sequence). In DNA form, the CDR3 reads TGTGCCAGTAATGTACAGGGCCTCAGAGCTGAAGCTTTCTTT. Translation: CASNVQGLRAEAFF.

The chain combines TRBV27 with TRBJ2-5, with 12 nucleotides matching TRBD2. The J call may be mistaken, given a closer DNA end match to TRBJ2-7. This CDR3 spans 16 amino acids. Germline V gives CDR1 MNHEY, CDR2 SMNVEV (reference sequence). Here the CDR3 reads CASSLSGTSGSYEQYF. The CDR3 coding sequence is TGTGCCAGCAGTTTATCCGGGACTAGCGGGTCCTACGAGCAGTACTTC.

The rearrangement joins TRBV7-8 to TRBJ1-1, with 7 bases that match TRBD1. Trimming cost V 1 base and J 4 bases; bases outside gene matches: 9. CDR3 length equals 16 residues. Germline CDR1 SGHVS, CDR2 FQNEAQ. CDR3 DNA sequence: TGTGCCAGCAGCTTAGGTACAGGGGAAGTAGGCACTGAAGCTTTCTTT. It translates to CASSLGTGEVGTEAFF.

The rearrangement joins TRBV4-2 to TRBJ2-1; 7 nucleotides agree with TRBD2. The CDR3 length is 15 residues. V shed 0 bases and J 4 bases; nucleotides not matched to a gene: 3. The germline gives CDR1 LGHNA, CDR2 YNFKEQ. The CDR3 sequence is CASSQEGSGYNEQFF. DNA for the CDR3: TGTGCCAGCAGCCAAGAGGGTAGCGGGTACAATGAGCAGTTCTTC.

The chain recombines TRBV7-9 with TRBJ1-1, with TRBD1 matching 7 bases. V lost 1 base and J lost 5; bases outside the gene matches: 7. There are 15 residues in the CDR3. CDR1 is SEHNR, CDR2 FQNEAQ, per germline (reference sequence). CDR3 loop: CASSLVTGSGTEAFF. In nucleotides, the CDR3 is TGTGCCAGCAGCTTAGTGACAGGGTCGGGGACTGAAGCTTTCTTT.

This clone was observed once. This CDR3 is CASSSDRGQGNTIYF. CDR3 coding DNA: TGTGCCAGTAGTTCTGACAGGGGGCAAGGAAACACCATATATTTT. The chain links TRBV19 to TRBJ1-3, with 10 nucleotides matching TRBD1. The germline gives CDR1 LNHDA, CDR2 SQIVND (reference sequence). The CDR3 length is 15 residues. V was clipped by 5 bases and J by 4 bases; unmatched bases: 5. Filled out from reference TRBV19 and TRBJ1-3, the complete variable domain reads DGGITQSPKYLFRKEGQNVTLSCEQNLNHDAMYWYRQDPGQGLRLIYYSQIVNDFQKGDIAEGYSVSREKKESFPLTVTSAQKNPTAFYLCASSSDRGQGNTIYFGEGSWLTVV.

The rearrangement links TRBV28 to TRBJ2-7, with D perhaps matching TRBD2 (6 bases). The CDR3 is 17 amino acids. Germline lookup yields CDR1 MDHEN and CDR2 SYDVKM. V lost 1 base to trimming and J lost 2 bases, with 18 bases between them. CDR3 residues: CASSLLGAGGSTYEQYF. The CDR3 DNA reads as TGTGCCAGCAGTTTATTGGGAGCCGGAGGGTCTACCTACGAGCAGTACTTC.